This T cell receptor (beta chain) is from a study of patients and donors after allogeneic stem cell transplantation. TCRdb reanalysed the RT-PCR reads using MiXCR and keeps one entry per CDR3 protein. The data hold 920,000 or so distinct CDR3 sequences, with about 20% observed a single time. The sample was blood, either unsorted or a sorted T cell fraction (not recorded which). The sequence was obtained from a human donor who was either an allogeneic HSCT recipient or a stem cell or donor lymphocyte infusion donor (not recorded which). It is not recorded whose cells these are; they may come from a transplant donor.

This CDR3 reads CASSEEGVQPQHF. The CDR3 nucleotides read TGTGCCAGCAGTGAAGAGGGGGTTCAGCCCCAGCATTTT. This chain connects TRBV2 to TRBJ1-5; D is possibly TRBD1 (6 bases). The CDR3 loop spans 13 amino acids. V dropped 1 base and J dropped 6 bases, with 7 bases sitting between them. Germline V gives CDR1 SNHLY, CDR2 FYNNEI. Complete variable domain (other parts from reference TRBV2 and TRBJ1-5): EPEVTQTPSHQVTQMGQEVILRCVPISNHLYFYWYRQILGQKVEFLVSFYNNEISEKSEIFDDQFSVERPDGSNFTLKIRSTKLEDSAMYFCASSEEGVQPQHFGDGTRLSIL.